The 17 T cell receptor beta chains presented below share a single source sample, sequenced in a study of tumor and adjacent non-tumor tissue in lung cancer. Three rounds of nested PCR, following a modified ARM-PCR protocol, produced the TCRbeta library. TCRdb reprocessed the multiplex PCR reads via MiXCR and lists one record per CDR3 protein. The table includes more than 85,000 distinct CDR3 sequences, more than 70% detected once. RNA was extracted from bulk tissue without any cell sorting. Sequencing used lung tumor tissue. The origin of the receptors is a woman aged 55 to 70 with non-small cell lung cancer.

To note about this clonotype: An end of the junction differs from the germline gene, which may be a read error. This chain links TRBV6-2 or TRBV6-3 with TRBJ2-7; D is tentatively TRBD1 or TRBD2 (5 bases each). The CDR3 has 14 residues. Germline lookup yields CDR1 MNHEY and CDR2 SVGEGT. CDR3 bases: TGTGCTAGCAGTACCGGGACCGCCAGGATGGATCAGTACTTC. This encodes CASSTGTARMDQYF.

Remarks on this clonotype: The conserved phenylalanine or tryptophan normally closing the CDR3 is absent here, so this likely arose from a read error. V is TRBV6-6 and J is TRBJ2-3; D may be TRBD2 (5 bases). This CDR3 is 14 amino acids long. Germline V lookup: CDR1 MNHNY, CDR2 SVGAGI (reference sequence). Here the CDR3 reads CGSGGLTSTDTQYL. The CDR3 DNA is TGTGGCAGCGGCGGTTTAACTAGCACAGATACGCAGTATCTT.

The chain joins TRBV5-4 to TRBJ2-1; the D gene is possibly TRBD1 (6 bases). The CDR3 runs 13 residues. Germline CDR1 SGHNT, CDR2 YYREEE (reference sequence). Deletions cut 0 bases from V and 8 bases from J, with 9 bases between. This CDR3 is CASSLAGAHEQFF. The CDR3 bases are TGTGCCAGCAGCTTGGCAGGGGCCCATGAGCAGTTCTTC.

The chain combines TRBV20-1 with TRBJ2-3; TRBD2 agrees at 9 bases. Germline assignment: CDR1 DFQATT and CDR2 SNEGSKA (reference sequence). The CDR3 is 14 amino acids. Trimming took 1 base from V and 4 from J; bases not matched to a gene: 3. The CDR3 DNA follows: TGCAGTGCTAGAGGCGGGGGGGATTCAGATACGCAGTATTTT. Translating gives CSARGGGDSDTQYF.

A remark on this clonotype: One end of the junction does not line up with germline, which may come from a read error. The V gene is TRBV20-1, the J gene TRBJ2-7, with D perhaps TRBD2 (6 bases). There are 12 residues in the CDR3. CDR1 DFQATT and CDR2 SNEGSKA come from the germline V gene (reference sequence). The CDR3 region has the DNA TGCAGTGCTAAAGGACAAACGGGGGAGCAGTATTTC. It encodes CSAKGQTGEQYF.

Notes on this clonotype: This may come from a read error, since a much larger clone is one base off. The chain recombines TRBV6-6 with TRBJ2-1; D is possibly TRBD2 (5 bases). Germline CDR1 and CDR2: MNHNY and SVGAGI (reference sequence). This CDR3 contains 16 residues. CDR3 protein: CAISYSTRGSENEQFF. The CDR3 bases are TGTGCCATCAGTTACTCGACTCGGGGTTCAGAGAATGAGCAGTTCTTC.

The rearrangement joins TRBV7-9 to TRBJ2-1; D not certain. Trimming took 2 bases from V and 7 from J, leaving 15 bases between them. This CDR3 contains 15 residues. Germline assignment: CDR1 SEHNR and CDR2 FQNEAQ (reference sequence). This CDR3 is CASSLYHMIENEQFF. CDR3 DNA: TGTGCCAGCAGCTTATACCACATGATAGAAAATGAGCAGTTCTTC.

This rearrangement joins TRBV20-1 to TRBJ1-5, with D possibly TRBD1 on 5 matching bases. Trimming left V 0 bases short and J 0 bases short, with 12 bases between. This CDR3 region has 16 residues. Germline CDR1 and CDR2: DFQATT and SNEGSKA (reference sequence). CDR3 DNA: TGCAGTGCTAGAGATCGTGGGGCTTTTAGCAATCAGCCCCAGCATTTT. It is translated as CSARDRGAFSNQPQHF.

The CDR3 protein is CASSHLGGKSGRTQNIQYF. The CDR3 DNA is TGCGCCAGCAGCCATCTCGGAGGGAAAAGCGGGAGGACCCAAAACATTCAGTACTTC. V usage is TRBV4-3 and J usage is TRBJ2-4; 9 bases are a match to TRBD2. The germline gives CDR1 LGHNA, CDR2 YSLEER. The V gene end was trimmed by 3 bases and the J gene end by 5 bases; junction bases not matched to a gene: 17. The CDR3 extends over 19 amino acids.

This chain connects TRBV6-5 to TRBJ1-1; D is ambiguous. This CDR3 is 16 amino acids long. The germline gives CDR1 MNHEY, CDR2 SVGAGI. V lost 4 bases, J lost 1 base, and 16 bases lay in between. In DNA form, the CDR3 reads TGTGCCAGCAGTTCCATTATACAGAAGTCGAACACTGAAGCTTTCTTT. This sequence encodes CASSSIIQKSNTEAFF.

Remarks on this clonotype: Just one base apart from a much larger clone, this may be a read error. V and J are TRBV20-1 and TRBJ1-5; D gene uncertain. The germline V gene has CDR1 DFQATT and CDR2 SNEGSKA (reference sequence). This CDR3 comprises 14 residues. CDR3 bases: TGCAATGCTGATCCAGAAACTAGCAATCAGCCCCAGCATTTT. Protein sequence: CNADPETSNQPQHF.

The chain carries TRBV11-3 and TRBJ2-1, with 8 positions matching TRBD2. V dropped 0 bases and J dropped 13; count of bases not matched to a gene: 17. This CDR3 has 17 amino acids. The germline gives CDR1 SGHNT, CDR2 YENEEA. The DNA for the CDR3 is TGTGCCAGCAGCTTAGAGTTCACTAGCGGTAGCCACAATGGTCAGTTCTTC. This sequence encodes CASSLEFTSGSHNGQFF.

This clonotype was found many times. CDR3 coding DNA: TGCAGTGCCCGGACTAGCGGGAGTTTTTCCCATGAGCAGTTCTTC. It is translated as CSARTSGSFSHEQFF. The V call is TRBV20-1, the J call TRBJ2-1; TRBD2 agrees at 13 bases. V gave up 6 bases and J gave up 8 bases; unmatched junction bases: 10. The CDR3 extends over 15 amino acids. The germline CDR1 and CDR2 sequences are DFQATT and SNEGSKA (reference sequence).

This clonotype was picked up one time. A read error may produce the germline difference seen at one junction end. This chain uses TRBV11-2 with TRBJ2-7; the D gene is possibly TRBD2 (5 bases). The CDR3 sequence is 14 residues long. CDR1 is SGHAT and CDR2 is FQNNGV in the germline V gene. The CDR3 protein is CTSSWNRGGYEHYF. The DNA for the CDR3 is TGTACCAGCAGTTGGAACCGCGGAGGATACGAGCATTACTTC. The variable domain in full, completed from reference TRBV11-2 and TRBJ2-7, reads EAGVAQSPRYKIIEKRQSVAFWCNPISGHATLYWYQQILGQGPKLLIQFQNNGVVDDSQLPKDRFSAERLKGVDSTLKIQPAKLEDSAVYLCTSSWNRGGYEHYFGPGTRLTVT.

With respect to this clonotype: One junction end disagrees with the germline gene, perhaps due to a read error. The chain links TRBV4-1 to TRBJ1-2, with D perhaps TRBD1 (5 bases). This CDR3 spans 15 amino acids. From germline, CDR1 is MGHRA and CDR2 YSYEKL. Here the CDR3 reads CASNQEQSGNRGYTF. The CDR3 DNA reads TGCGCCAGCAACCAAGAGCAGTCAGGGAACAGGGGCTACACCTTC.

This clonotype appeared once. Given a much more abundant clone one base away, this may be a read error. The chain recombines TRBV6-2 or TRBV6-3 with TRBJ2-7; 9 bases match TRBD2. CDR3 length: 14 residues. Germline V gives CDR1 MNHEY, CDR2 SVGEGT. The J segment lost 7 bases and the V segment lost 3 bases, leaving 7 bases of the junction unmatched. The CDR3 is CASSYSAGGKEQYF. As DNA, the CDR3 is TGTGCCAGCAGTTATTCAGCGGGAGGCAAGGAGCAGTACTTC.

This clonotype was recorded many times. V is TRBV28 and J is TRBJ2-1; TRBD2 matches 7 bases. Looked up from germline, CDR1 is MDHEN and CDR2 is SYDVKM. This CDR3 comprises 14 residues. Trimming at V came to 5 bases and at J to 7 bases, leaving 8 bases not matched to a gene. CDR3 DNA sequence: TGTGCCAGCAGTGACCGGACTAGACATAATGAGCAGTTCTTC. Translation gives CASSDRTRHNEQFF.